One sample yielded the 14 T cell receptor beta chains listed below, sequenced in a study of vaccination and CD4 T cells after COVID-19. Stated treatment: roughly ten-day PBMC culture with coronavirus spike peptide pools or control peptides (ViraFEST assay). For these TCRs, the target antigens are not known. The Oncomine TCR Beta short-read assay sequenced DNA from cultured CD4+ T cells. A single record per CDR3 protein comes from TCRdb applying MiXCR to the PCR reads. This table holds some 19,000 distinct CDR3 sequences, about 38% found once. The sequenced sample consisted of cultured CD4+ T cells from blood. Source of these receptors: a human donor with COVID-19.

The chain is built from TRBV10-2 and TRBJ2-3; no clear D gene. CDR3 size: 12 residues. Trimming stripped 7 bases from V and 0 bases from J, with 5 bases between. Per the germline V gene, CDR1 is WSHSY and CDR2 is SAAADI. DNA for the CDR3: TGCGCCAGCATATCGAGCACAGATACGCAGTATTTT. It is translated as CASISSTDTQYF.

The gene calls are TRBV21-1 and TRBJ2-1; the table's D call of TRBD2 was not tested on the DNA. TRBV21-1 is noted as a pseudogene. The CDR3 covers 18 residues. The CDR3 coding sequence is TGTGCCAGCAGCCCCCGAGGGACTAGCGGGGGCTCCTACAATGAGCAGTTCTTC. Translated, it gives CASSPRGTSGGSYNEQFF.

The gene calls are TRBV9 and TRBJ2-7; D gene ambiguous. Deletions cut 0 bases from V and 0 bases from J, with 7 bases between. Germline CDR1 and CDR2: SGDLS and YYNGEE. The CDR3 totals 14 residues. The CDR3 loop reads CASSVGPHSYEQYF. As DNA, the CDR3 is TGTGCCAGCAGCGTAGGCCCGCACTCCTACGAGCAGTACTTC.

This CDR3 reads CASSFKTGELFF. CDR3 DNA sequence: TGTGCCAGCAGCTTTAAGACCGGGGAGCTGTTTTTT. The rearrangement joins TRBV7-2 to TRBJ2-2; no definite D call. The germline V gene has CDR1 SGHTA and CDR2 FQGNSA. Between the trimmed V and J ends, which lost 3 bases and 5 bases, there was a span of 4 bases. The CDR3 spans 12 residues.

In its sample, this clonotype was seen a few times. The chain links TRBV27 to TRBJ2-3; the match to TRBD1 covers 7 bases. Germline-derived CDR1 and CDR2 are MNHEY and SMNVEV (reference sequence). V trimming: 4 bases; J trimming: 4 bases; junction bases outside the gene matches: 11. This CDR3 contains 16 residues. The CDR3 here is CASSSRTGPLADTQYF. DNA of the CDR3: TGTGCCAGCAGTTCCAGGACAGGCCCCTTGGCAGATACGCAGTATTTT.

This clonotype was seen a handful of times. This rearrangement joins TRBV30 to TRBJ2-5; maybe TRBD1 (5 bases). This CDR3 is built from 14 residues. Trimming shortened V by 3 bases and J by 1 base, and 12 bases separated the two germline ends. Germline assignment: CDR1 GTSNPN and CDR2 SVGIG (reference sequence). CDR3 loop: CAWSGKTAQETQYF. CDR3 DNA sequence: TGTGCCTGGAGCGGCAAGACAGCCCAAGAGACCCAGTACTTC.

In DNA form, the CDR3 reads TGTGCCAGCAGCTTAAATAGCGGGGGCCAAGAGACCCAGTACTTC. As protein: CASSLNSGGQETQYF. V is TRBV7-9 and J is TRBJ2-5, with TRBD2 matching over 9 bases. CDR1 and CDR2 from the germline V gene are SEHNR and FQNEAQ (reference sequence). CDR3 length: 15 residues. The J segment lost 1 base and the V segment lost 2 bases, leaving 2 bases of the junction unmatched.

Only a few counts were recorded for this clonotype. V is TRBV7-2 and J is TRBJ2-7; 8 nucleotides align to TRBD2. CDR1 and CDR2 from the germline V gene are SGHTA and FQGNSA. J lost 6 bases, V lost 4 bases, and 8 bases had no gene match. The CDR3 runs 14 residues. The CDR3 protein is CASSSGTRRGEQYF. The CDR3 region has the DNA TGTGCCAGCAGCTCCGGGACTAGGAGGGGCGAGCAGTACTTC.

This clonotype has just a few counts. Written as DNA, the CDR3 is TGTGCCAGCAGTTTAGCTAGCGGGGGGTTGACAGATACGCAGTATTTT. It specifies CASSLASGGLTDTQYF. The rearrangement uses TRBV27 and TRBJ2-3; 11 bases match TRBD2. The V gene's germline CDR1 is MNHEY and CDR2 SMNVEV (reference sequence). CDR3 length: 16 residues. V was clipped by 2 bases and J by 3 bases; unmatched bases: 4.

This chain connects TRBV5-1 to TRBJ1-2; 7 bases agree with TRBD1. Germline V lookup: CDR1 SGHRS, CDR2 YFSETQ. V dropped 3 bases and J dropped 5; count of bases not matched to a gene: 7. The CDR3 covers 14 residues. Here the CDR3 reads CASSSAEGAYGYTF. The CDR3 region has the DNA TGCGCCAGCAGCTCCGCCGAGGGGGCGTATGGCTACACCTTC.

The chain links TRBV6-1 to TRBJ2-7; weak D call: TRBD1 (6 bases). CDR1 MNHNS and CDR2 SASEGT come from the germline V gene. V gave up 8 bases and J gave up 2 bases, with 16 bases separating them. This CDR3 spans 14 amino acids. CDR3 DNA sequence: TGTGCCAGCGCGACAGGAGTCTTGACCTACGAGCAGTACTTC. Translated, it gives CASATGVLTYEQYF.

This clonotype was seen only a few times. V gene TRBV5-1 combines with J gene TRBJ1-1, with TRBD1 matching 9 bases. Germline CDR1 is SGHRS and CDR2 is YFSETQ. The junction had 9 bases not matched to a gene; V was cut back by 0 bases and J by 6 bases. This CDR3 has 16 residues. The CDR3 spells CASSLAGQGAGAEAFF. In DNA, the CDR3 is TGCGCCAGCAGCTTGGCGGGACAGGGAGCGGGGGCTGAAGCTTTCTTT.

In this sample, this clonotype turned up a few times. The chain links TRBV6-4 to TRBJ2-2; 11 bases line up with TRBD1. The CDR3 is 17 residues long. Per the germline V gene, CDR1 is MRHNA and CDR2 is SNTAGT. J was trimmed by 4 bases and V by 6 bases; bases with no gene match: 10. CDR3: CASRPGQGATGTGELFF. CDR3 DNA: TGTGCCAGCAGGCCAGGACAGGGGGCGACCGGCACCGGGGAGCTGTTTTTT.

The chain is built from TRBV11-3 and TRBJ2-3, with D possibly TRBD2 on 6 matching bases. The ends were cut back, 3 bases at V and 0 bases at J, with 7 bases in the middle. This CDR3 contains 14 residues. Germline values: CDR1 SGHNT, CDR2 YENEEA. In DNA, the CDR3 is TGTGCCAGCAGCTTGACTAGTAGCACAGATACGCAGTATTTT. This gives the protein CASSLTSSTDTQYF. Looking up the rest from reference TRBV11-3 and TRBJ2-3 gives the full variable domain: EAGVVQSPRYKIIEKKQPVAFWCNPISGHNTLYWYLQNLGQGPELLIRYENEEAVDDSQLPKDRFSAERLKGVDSTLKIQPAELGDSAVYLCASSLTSSTDTQYFGPGTRLTVL.